Each of the 4 T cell receptor beta chains below was sequenced from the same sample in a study of regulatory T cells in long-lasting Graves disease. Building of the TCR beta libraries involved iRepertoire HTBI primers and Arm-PCR of CDR3 regions. One entry per CDR3 protein, called by TCRdb with MiXCR from the multiplex PCR reads. This table has roughly 220,000 distinct CDR3 sequences, around 19% appearing once. Time point denoted: newly diagnosed GD, antithyroid drugs for less than 3 months. From RNA extracted from PBMCs, the TCR library was made. This specimen was peripheral blood mononuclear cells (PBMCs), taken at new diagnosis, from a patient treated with antithyroid drugs. The receptor source for this set is a female donor with Graves disease.

This clonotype has at least ten counts. V and J are TRBV2 and TRBJ2-1; D might be TRBD2 (5 bases). The CDR3 has 14 amino acids. The germline V gene has CDR1 SNHLY and CDR2 FYNNEI. Trimming stripped 8 bases from V and 2 bases from J, with 13 bases between. CDR3: CASLPSRAYNEQFF. Written as DNA, the CDR3 is TGTGCCAGCCTACCCTCGCGGGCCTACAATGAGCAGTTCTTC.

Remarks on this clonotype: A read error may be the cause here, since a much bigger clone is one base away. The V gene is TRBV12-3 or TRBV12-4, the J gene TRBJ1-5; TRBD1 might be the D (5 bases). V gave up 6 bases and J gave up 5 bases, with 8 bases separating them. The CDR3 is 12 amino acids. CDR3 nucleotide sequence: TGTGCCAGCAGGACAGAAGATCAGCCCCAGCATTTT. The encoded protein is CASRTEDQPQHF.

This clonotype was found a few times. The CDR3 DNA follows: TGTGCCAGCAGCCAACTAGCGGGAGCAAGCAATGAGCAGTTCTTC. Encoded protein: CASSQLAGASNEQFF. The V and J genes are TRBV14 and TRBJ2-1, with TRBD2 identical over 10 bases. Germline lookup yields CDR1 SGHDN and CDR2 FVKESK. The junction had 4 bases not matched to a gene; V was cut back by 2 bases and J by 6 bases. The CDR3 spans 15 residues.

Comment on this clonotype: A far larger clone is off by one base, so a read error is likely. The rearrangement links TRBV7-2 to TRBJ2-7, with D possibly matching TRBD2 (6 bases). The CDR3 has 13 residues. Looked up from germline, CDR1 is SGHTA and CDR2 is FQGNSA. The CDR3 reads CASSLDQDYEQCF. The CDR3 DNA follows: TGTGCCAGCAGCTTAGATCAGGACTACGAGCAGTGCTTC.